This TCR beta chain was identified during a study of cytomegalovirus exposure and HLA in healthy donors. This clone was observed a few times. A multiplex PCR was run with 60 Vbeta primers and 13 Jbeta primers. Sequencing used immunoSEQ multiplex PCR; TCRdb keeps in-frame clones, though not all of them. Of around 230,000 clones detected, about three quarters appear once; the ten largest clones hold 0.4% to 0.6%. CDR3 size: 15 residues. Germline CDR1 MGHRA, CDR2 YSYEKL. Trimming removed 1 base from V and 4 bases from J, with 10 bases in between. The rearrangement uses TRBV4-1 and TRBJ2-2; TRBD2 is a possible D gene (5 bases). Sequenced sample: PBMCs. This receptor was identified in a boy aged 5-17 years in good health and CMV-seronegative. CDR3 sequence: CASSQVTGVTGELFF. The CDR3 nucleotides read TGCGCCAGCAGCCAAGTGACCGGGGTCACCGGGGAGCTGTTTTTT.